The next 21 T cell receptor beta chains were all read from a single sample in a study of lung T cells in sarcoidosis with Löfgren's syndrome. TCRdb used MiXCR to reprocess the reads, holding one entry per CDR3 protein. The sample includes about 19,000 distinct CDR3 sequences, 21% of them seen just once. The specimen sequenced was CD4+ T cells from bronchoalveolar lavage. These TCRs come from a human donor with sarcoidosis (Löfgren's syndrome or another form), or a control subject (not recorded which).

The rearrangement links TRBV5-1 to TRBJ2-3, with 9 nucleotides matching TRBD2. The junction had 10 bases not matched to a gene; V was cut back by 4 bases and J by 1 base. Per the germline V gene, CDR1 is SGHRS and CDR2 is YFSETQ. The CDR3 is made up of 17 amino acids. The CDR3 DNA reads as TGCGCCAGCAGCAGAGCGGGAGGATCCTTCGGCACAGATACGCAGTATTTT. Amino acids: CASSRAGGSFGTDTQYF.

This clonotype was counted many times. The chain has TRBV30 and TRBJ1-1, with TRBD1 matching 9 bases. CDR3 length equals 14 residues. CDR1 and CDR2 (germline): GTSNPN, SVGIG (reference sequence). Losses at the gene ends were 5 bases for V and 5 bases for J; bases not matched to a gene: 9. The CDR3, as DNA: TGTGCCTGGGCCACAGGGGGCGCGAGGACTGAAGCTTTCTTT. As protein: CAWATGGARTEAFF.

This clonotype is labeled as medium-sized. This chain links TRBV6-1 with TRBJ2-3; possibly TRBD2 for D (6 bases). Germline V gene sequence: CDR1 MNHNS, CDR2 SASEGT. The CDR3 totals 14 residues. Trimming removed 7 bases from V and 0 bases from J, with 11 bases in between. Here the CDR3 reads CASKRSGSTDTQYF. The DNA for the CDR3 is TGTGCCAGCAAGAGGAGCGGGAGCACAGATACGCAGTATTTT.

The table lists this clonotype with many counts. In DNA form, the CDR3 reads TGCAGTGCTAGAGATCACCGGACTAGCGTATACGAGCAGTACTTC. It specifies CSARDHRTSVYEQYF. J is TRBJ2-7 and V is TRBV20-1; TRBD2 agrees at 9 bases. CDR1 and CDR2 (germline): DFQATT, SNEGSKA (reference sequence). The length of the CDR3 is 15 residues. The junction had 7 bases not matched to a gene; V was cut back by 0 bases and J by 4 bases.

This clonotype occurred many times. The chain combines TRBV20-1 with TRBJ2-7, with 9 bases aligning to TRBD1. There are 13 residues in the CDR3. Germline CDR1 DFQATT, CDR2 SNEGSKA (reference sequence). The V and J ends lost 6 bases and 5 bases, in that order; junction bases with no gene match: 8. CDR3 DNA: TGCAGTGCCCGGACAGGGGTCTTCAACGAGCAGTACTTC. It translates to CSARTGVFNEQYF.

The CDR3 DNA sequence: TGTGCCAGCAGCCCAATGACAGACCGCCAAGAGACCCAGTACTTC. It yields the protein CASSPMTDRQETQYF. The chain couples TRBV5-4 to TRBJ2-5; perhaps TRBD1 as D (5 bases). This CDR3 is built from 15 residues. Trimming removed 4 bases from V and 1 base from J, with 14 bases in between. CDR1 is SGHNT and CDR2 is YYREEE in the germline V gene (reference sequence).

This clonotype has at least ten counts. This sequence joins TRBV4-3 and TRBJ2-1, with 13 bases aligning to TRBD2. This CDR3 has 15 residues. V shed 4 bases, J shed 9 bases, and the junction held 6 bases outside the gene matches. Germline V lookup: CDR1 LGHNA, CDR2 YSLEER. The CDR3 DNA reads TGCGCCAGCAGCCTTGGACTAGCGGGAGTTTTTGAGCAGTTCTTC. It specifies CASSLGLAGVFEQFF.

A word on this clonotype: This could be a read error, since a much larger clone is one nucleotide away. The chain employs TRBV4-2 and TRBJ2-1; D tentatively fits TRBD1 or TRBD2 (5 bases each). Germline V gene data show CDR1 as LGHNA and CDR2 as YNFKEQ. The CDR3 totals 16 residues. For the CDR3, the DNA is TGTGCCAGCGGCCAAGATCCAGGGAGCTCCTACAATGAGCAGTTCTTC. It codes for CASGQDPGSSYNEQFF.

Concerning this clonotype itself: Being one base from a much bigger clone, this may be a read error. V and J are TRBV19 and TRBJ1-5; D gene ambiguous. CDR3 length equals 15 residues. The germline V gene encodes CDR1 LNHDA and CDR2 SQIVND (reference sequence). The CDR3 DNA follows: TGTGCCAGTAGTATAGGGAGACCGGCTTTATGGCCCCGGCATTTT. Translating gives CASSIGRPALWPRHF.

As for this clonotype: One base away lies a much larger clone, so this may be a sequencing read error. The chain carries TRBV5-4 and TRBJ2-5; no definite D call. The CDR3 consists of 13 residues. Germline V gene lookup returns CDR1 SGHNT and CDR2 YYREEE (reference sequence). In nucleotides, the CDR3 is TGTGCCAGCAGCTTGGGAAGGCAAGAGACCCGGTACTTC. Residues: CASSLGRQETRYF.

This clonotype was seen many times. V is TRBV11-3 and J is TRBJ1-1; 8 positions match TRBD1. CDR3 length equals 13 residues. The germline gives CDR1 SGHNT, CDR2 YENEEA. J lost 4 bases, V lost 6 bases, and 4 bases had no gene match. The CDR3 reads CASSYTGGTEAFF. DNA of the CDR3: TGTGCCAGCAGTTACACAGGGGGCACTGAAGCTTTCTTT.

In this sample, this clonotype is medium-sized. V gene TRBV27 combines with J gene TRBJ1-5; D is possibly TRBD1 (5 bases). The CDR3 covers 14 residues. Trimming pared 5 bases from V and 5 bases from J, leaving 13 bases between. Germline CDR1 MNHEY, CDR2 SMNVEV (reference sequence). CDR3 nucleotide sequence: TGTGCCAGCAGTCACGGACGGGGCGATCAGCCCCAGCATTTT. Its translation is CASSHGRGDQPQHF.

The chain links TRBV5-1 to TRBJ2-2; D gene ambiguous. The germline V gene has CDR1 SGHRS and CDR2 YFSETQ. Trimming removed 4 bases from V and 4 bases from J, with 11 bases in between. The CDR3 runs to 14 residues. The CDR3 DNA sequence: TGCGCCAGCAGCCCCGACCCTACCACCGGGGAGCTGTTTTTT. Protein: CASSPDPTTGELFF.

This clonotype was seen ten or more times. The chain combines TRBV20-1 with TRBJ2-3, with 9 nucleotides matching TRBD2. The CDR3 is 15 amino acids. J gave up 4 bases and V 5 bases, and 10 bases lay outside the gene matches. The germline V gene encodes CDR1 DFQATT and CDR2 SNEGSKA (reference sequence). The CDR3 nucleotides are TGCAGTGCTGACGACATAGCGGGAGAGGCAGATACGCAGTATTTT. Amino acids: CSADDIAGEADTQYF.

Notes on this clonotype: A read error is likely, as this CDR3 ends without the conserved phenylalanine or tryptophan. This chain uses TRBV27 with TRBJ2-5; 7 nucleotides align to TRBD2. Gene TRBJ2-7 matches the end of the DNA better, so the J call may be wrong. CDR3 length: 14 amino acids. The germline CDR1 and CDR2 sequences are MNHEY and SMNVEV (reference sequence). In DNA form, the CDR3 reads TGTGCCACTCGGACCAGCGGGATAGGCTACGAGCAGTACTCC. Translation gives CATRTSGIGYEQYS.

This clonotype was observed at least ten times. The chain has TRBV20-1 and TRBJ2-3; D remains unclear. Trimming took off 1 base at V and 4 bases at J, with 21 bases between the two ends. Germline CDR1 reads DFQATT; CDR2 reads SNEGSKA (reference sequence). This CDR3 is 17 amino acids long. The chain's CDR3 is CSARGPVGNSFPDTQYF. CDR3 in DNA: TGCAGTGCTAGAGGCCCAGTGGGGAACAGCTTCCCAGATACGCAGTATTTT.

By share, this clonotype ranks as medium-sized. V gene TRBV20-1 combines with J gene TRBJ2-1, with no clear D. CDR1 and CDR2 (germline): DFQATT, SNEGSKA (reference sequence). Between the trimmed V and J ends, which lost 4 bases and 6 bases, there was a span of 19 bases. The CDR3 spans 15 residues. CDR3 nucleotide sequence: TGCAGTGCTACGCGAGACCAGAATGTTCGCAATGAGCAGTTCTTC. This encodes CSATRDQNVRNEQFF.

This clonotype is medium-sized in the sample. The CDR3 coding sequence is TGTGCCAGCAGCCGAGGACTAGTTGGGAATGAGCAGTTCTTC. It yields the protein CASSRGLVGNEQFF. The chain recombines TRBV6-1 with TRBJ2-1, with 7 positions matching TRBD2. The CDR3 contains 14 residues. Germline CDR1 reads MNHNS; CDR2 reads SASEGT. The J segment lost 7 bases and the V segment lost 6 bases, leaving 9 bases of the junction unmatched.

This clonotype was seen a handful of times. The V gene is TRBV4-3, the J gene TRBJ2-7; no reliable D call. This CDR3 contains 16 residues. Germline-derived CDR1 and CDR2 are LGHNA and YSLEER. Trimming left V 0 bases short and J 0 bases short, with 12 bases between. The CDR3, as DNA: TGCGCCAGCAGCCAAGATCCAGGATTTAACTCCTACGAGCAGTACTTC. It encodes CASSQDPGFNSYEQYF.

For this clonotype: A much larger clone lies a single base off, so this may be a read error. The rearrangement joins TRBV5-4 to TRBJ1-1; D perhaps matches TRBD1 (5 bases). Germline V CDR1 and CDR2: SGHNT, YYREEE (reference sequence). The CDR3 spans 16 residues. The CDR3 is CASSPREKGPQAEALF. CDR3 DNA: TGTGCCAGCAGCCCCAGGGAGAAAGGGCCCCAGGCTGAAGCTCTCTTT.

This clonotype was picked up many times. The V gene is TRBV24-1, the J gene TRBJ2-1, with D unresolved. Germline-derived CDR1 and CDR2 are KGHDR and SFDVKD. The CDR3 runs 16 residues. The V end was cut by 4 bases, the J end by 0 bases, with 12 bases between. CDR3 nucleotide sequence: TGTGCCACCAGTGACCCCGCATTGAGCTCCTACAATGAGCAGTTCTTC. Amino acid sequence: CATSDPALSSYNEQFF.